This T cell receptor beta chain was identified during a study of blood T cells in healthy people across ages. Trimming shortened V by 2 bases and J by 3 bases, and 5 bases separated the two germline ends. Germline V lookup: CDR1 SGHRS, CDR2 YFSETQ. The CDR3 covers 12 residues. Primed by a sample-barcoded 5' primer and a J-beta primer mix, a second PCR proceeded for about 6 to 12 cycles. Researchers report that a template-switch adaptor with 12 random nucleotides tagged each cDNA molecule. Each CDR3 protein gets one entry after TCRdb re-called the 5' RACE reads with MiXCR. The sample yields some 900,000 distinct CDR3 sequences, under 50% seen once. Only a few counts were recorded for this clonotype. Isolation yielded PBMCs, at least 7 million per sample, in every case. Per individual sample, total RNA of at least 5 micrograms was extracted.

The TCR was taken from a man aged 25 to 40 in good health. The sequenced sample was blood. The rearrangement uses TRBV5-1 and TRBJ2-5; D remains unclear. The CDR3 bases are TGCGCCAGCAGCTTTAGTAAAGAGACCCAGTACTTC. Protein: CASSFSKETQYF.